Listed below are T cell receptor beta chains from one sample, sequenced in a study of blood T cells in healthy people across ages. A single record per CDR3 protein comes from TCRdb applying MiXCR to the 5' RACE reads. The table records some 800,000 distinct CDR3 sequences, under 45% of them present only once. Sequenced: blood. The receptor source for this set is a man between 60 and 75 years old in good health. CDR3s include the opening cysteine and the closing phenylalanine or tryptophan. Fields, in order: clone size, D gene, V gene, J gene, CDR3 protein, CDR3 DNA. D genes are given only for firm matches. A clone size is listed for some rows: how often the clone was seen (once, few, many), or a class if it is expanded.

>few|TRBD2|TRBV14|TRBJ2-1
CASSPYLGAGGYNEQFF
TGTGCCAGCAGCCCCTATCTAGGGGCGGGGGGATACAATGAGCAGTTCTTC
>-|-|TRBV3-1|TRBJ1-4
CASRQQGSREKLFF
TGTGCCAGCAGGCAACAGGGATCGAGGGAAAAACTGTTTTTT
>-|-|TRBV9|TRBJ2-3
CASSAQQGRADTQYF
TGTGCCAGCAGCGCCCAGCAGGGGCGCGCAGATACGCAGTATTTT
>few|-|TRBV20-1|TRBJ2-7
CSAGRGGSYEQYF
TGCAGTGCTGGGAGGGGGGGAAGCTACGAGCAGTACTTC
>few|-|TRBV2|TRBJ2-5
CASRGGAPKETQYF
TGTGCCAGCAGGGGGGGCGCTCCAAAAGAGACCCAGTACTTC
>-|-|TRBV20-1|TRBJ1-2
CSAREGSPFYGYTF
TGCAGTGCTAGAGAAGGCAGCCCGTTCTATGGCTACACCTTC
>-|TRBD2|TRBV20-1|TRBJ2-2
CSAREGLAENTGELFF
TGCAGTGCTAGAGAAGGACTAGCGGAGAACACCGGGGAGCTGTTTTTT
>few|-|TRBV20-1|TRBJ1-2
CSARNGEDYGYTF
TGCAGTGCTAGAAACGGAGAAGATTATGGCTACACCTTC
>-|TRBD2|TRBV5-1|TRBJ2-7
CASSSQPGLAYEQYF
TGCGCCAGCAGCTCGCAGCCGGGACTAGCCTACGAGCAGTACTTC
>-|-|TRBV7-2|TRBJ2-1
CASSSTANEQFF
TGTGCCAGCAGCTCGACAGCGAATGAGCAGTTCTTC
>-|TRBD2|TRBV4-3|TRBJ2-5
CASSQQLAGWETQYF
TGCGCCAGCAGCCAACAACTAGCGGGGTGGGAGACCCAGTACTTC
>-|-|TRBV7-9|TRBJ1-6
CASQQGWNRNNSPLHF
TGTGCCAGCCAACAAGGGTGGAACAGGAATAATTCACCCCTCCACTTT
>many|TRBD2|TRBV7-2|TRBJ2-5
CASSFSGGARETQYF
TGTGCCAGCAGCTTTAGCGGGGGGGCGCGAGAGACCCAGTACTTC
>-|-|TRBV7-9|TRBJ2-7
CSSSLGADEQYF
TGTTCCAGCAGCTTAGGCGCGGACGAGCAGTACTTC
>-|TRBD2|TRBV5-1|TRBJ2-1
CASSPSPGLAGFDNEQFF
TGCGCCAGCAGCCCATCACCGGGACTAGCGGGGTTTGACAATGAGCAGTTCTTC
>-|TRBD2|TRBV7-9|TRBJ2-7
CASSFPGGACEQYF
TGTGCCAGCAGCTTCCCGGGGGGAGCCTGCGAGCAGTACTTC
>-|TRBD2|TRBV7-2|TRBJ2-7
CASSPSTGLQYEQYF
TGTGCCAGCAGCCCTTCCACGGGACTACAATACGAGCAGTACTTC
>-|TRBD2|TRBV5-1|TRBJ2-3
CASSSQGIAGADTQYF
TGCGCCAGCAGCTCCCAGGGAATAGCGGGGGCAGATACGCAGTATTTT
>-|TRBD2|TRBV6-5|TRBJ2-7
CASSYTSGRSYEQYF
TGTGCCAGCAGTTACACTAGCGGGAGAAGCTACGAGCAGTACTTC
>few|-|TRBV6-2/TRBV6-3|TRBJ2-1
CASSYSGYNEQFF
TGTGCCAGCAGTTATTCGGGGTATAATGAGCAGTTCTTC
>few|TRBD2|TRBV7-9|TRBJ2-1
CASRTSGAESFNEQFF
TGTGCCAGCAGGACTAGCGGGGCGGAAAGCTTTAATGAGCAGTTCTTC
>-|TRBD1|TRBV30|TRBJ1-6
CAWRLDRESSPLHF
TGTGCCTGGAGATTGGACAGGGAAAGTTCACCCCTCCACTTT
>-|-|TRBV6-1|TRBJ2-5
CAVAPGPKETQYF
TGTGCCGTTGCACCGGGACCTAAAGAGACCCAGTACTTC
>-|-|TRBV24-1|TRBJ2-1
CATSDRTQGEQFF
TGTGCCACCAGTGATCGGACTCAAGGTGAGCAGTTCTTC
>-|-|TRBV20-1|TRBJ1-1
CSANRKNTEAFF
TGCAGTGCTAACAGGAAGAACACTGAAGCTTTCTTT
>-|TRBD1|TRBV4-3|TRBJ1-1
CASSPIPPTGDKNAFF
TGCGCCAGCAGCCCAATCCCCCCGACAGGGGATAAGAACGCTTTCTTT
>-|-|TRBV4-1|TRBJ2-5
CASSQVAGTQYF
TGCGCCAGCAGCCAAGTGGCGGGGACCCAGTACTTC
>many|-|TRBV4-3|TRBJ1-2
CASSSSTTDFFGYTF
TGCGCCAGCAGCTCATCCACGACAGACTTCTTTGGCTACACCTTC
>-|-|TRBV20-1|TRBJ2-1
CSARDPGGSNYEQFF
TGCAGTGCTAGAGATCCCGGGGGCTCGAATTATGAGCAGTTCTTC
>-|-|TRBV19|TRBJ1-1
CASARDGALNTEAFF
TGTGCCAGCGCCCGGGACGGAGCTTTGAACACTGAAGCTTTCTTT
>-|TRBD2|TRBV20-1|TRBJ2-1
CSAGSSGGARNEQFF
TGCAGTGCTGGCTCTAGCGGGGGGGCCCGGAATGAGCAGTTCTTC
>-|-|TRBV13|TRBJ2-2
CASSPATDGNTGELFF
TGTGCCAGCAGCCCAGCCACGGACGGGAACACCGGGGAGCTGTTTTTT
>once|-|TRBV20-1|TRBJ2-1
CSAKVRGAPRNEQFF
TGCAGTGCTAAGGTCAGGGGGGCTCCCCGCAATGAGCAGTTCTTC
>few|-|TRBV6-1|TRBJ2-3
CASSSPTFGRSTDTQYF
TGTGCCAGCAGTAGCCCGACCTTCGGGCGGAGCACAGATACGCAGTATTTT
>few|TRBD2|TRBV6-1|TRBJ2-1
CASSRTSGGAHNEQFF
TGTGCCAGCAGCCGGACTAGCGGGGGGGCCCACAATGAGCAGTTCTTC
>-|-|TRBV9|TRBJ1-4
CASSGGRPNEKLFF
TGTGCCAGCAGCGGGGGACGGCCTAATGAAAAACTGTTTTTT
>-|-|TRBV7-8|TRBJ1-1
CASSPPVTFRVTEAFF
TGTGCCAGCAGCCCGCCCGTGACTTTCCGGGTCACTGAAGCTTTCTTT
>few|TRBD1|TRBV6-5|TRBJ2-7
CACRQGSYEQYF
TGTGCCTGTAGACAGGGCTCCTACGAGCAGTACTTC
>-|-|TRBV14|TRBJ2-5
CASSQAGNGQETQYF
TGTGCCAGCAGCCAAGCGGGTAATGGCCAAGAGACCCAGTACTTC
>-|-|TRBV18|TRBJ1-6
CASSPGVSSPLHF
TGTGCCAGCTCACCAGGGGTGAGCTCACCCCTCCACTTT
>-|-|TRBV10-3|TRBJ2-5
CAISEGGASETQYF
TGTGCCATCAGTGAGGGGGGGGCATCAGAGACCCAGTACTTC
>-|TRBD2|TRBV7-2|TRBJ2-1
CASSLPGGRSYNEQFF
TGTGCCAGCAGCTTACCGGGGGGGCGCTCCTACAATGAGCAGTTCTTC
>-|-|TRBV5-6|TRBJ2-1
CASSVPLGGEQFF
TGTGCCAGCAGCGTGCCCCTAGGAGGTGAGCAGTTCTTC
>few|TRBD1|TRBV7-9|TRBJ2-7
CASSLDSGGAYEQYF
TGTGCCAGCAGCTTAGATTCAGGGGGCGCCTACGAGCAGTACTTC
>-|-|TRBV6-5|TRBJ1-6
CASSPRDGGNSPLHF
TGTGCCAGCAGCCCCCGGGACGGGGGAAATTCACCCCTCCACTTT
>-|TRBD1|TRBV25-1|TRBJ2-5
CASSIQGAGKETQYF
TGTGCCAGCAGCATACAGGGGGCAGGGAAAGAGACCCAGTACTTC
>-|-|TRBV3-1|TRBJ1-6
CASSQDGFSPLHF
TGTGCCAGCAGCCAAGATGGGTTTTCACCCCTCCACTTT
>-|-|TRBV2|TRBJ1-2
CASSGSSSQYGYTF
TGTGCCAGCAGTGGAAGCTCCTCCCAATATGGCTACACCTTC
>few|-|TRBV12-3/TRBV12-4|TRBJ2-5
CASSFTGAGAETQYF
TGTGCCAGCAGTTTCACCGGGGCAGGGGCAGAGACCCAGTACTTC